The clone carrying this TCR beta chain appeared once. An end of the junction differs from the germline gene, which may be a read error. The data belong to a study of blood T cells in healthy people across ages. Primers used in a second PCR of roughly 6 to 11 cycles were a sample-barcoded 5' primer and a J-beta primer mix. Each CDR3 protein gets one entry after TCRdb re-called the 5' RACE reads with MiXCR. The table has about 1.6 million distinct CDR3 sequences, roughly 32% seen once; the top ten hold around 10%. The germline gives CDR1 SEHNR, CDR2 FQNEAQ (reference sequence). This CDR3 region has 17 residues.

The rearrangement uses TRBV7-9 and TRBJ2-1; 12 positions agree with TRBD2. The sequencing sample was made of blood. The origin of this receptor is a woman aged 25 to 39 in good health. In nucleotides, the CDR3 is TGTGCCAGCAGCTTAGGGACTAGCGGGAAAGTCTACAATGGGCAGTTCTTC. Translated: CASSLGTSGKVYNGQFF.